This T cell receptor (beta chain) originates from a study of T-cell reconstitution after alpha-beta-depleted transplantation in children. Researchers prepared the TCRbeta library using unique molecular identifiers, the study reports. MiXCR, run by TCRdb on the PCR reads, gives a single entry per CDR3 protein. The sample records roughly 300,000 distinct CDR3 sequences, more than 8% being singletons. As to this clonotype: A read error may produce the germline difference seen at one junction end.

This CDR3 has 14 residues. Germline V gives CDR1 SQVTM, CDR2 ANQGSEA. The genes are TRBV29-1 and TRBJ2-5, with a weak D call TRBD1 (6 bases). Sequences were derived from PBMCs from the stem cell graft donor, sampled from the stem cell graft. The sequence was collected from a human donor who donated a stem cell graft to a child with SCID. CDR3 in DNA: TGCAGCGCCACTTTGGAAGGGGGTAAAGATACCCAGTACTTC. This codes for CSATLEGGKDTQYF.